One sample yielded the 25 T cell receptor beta chains listed below, sequenced in a study of shared clonotypes between healthy human individuals. The method was immunoSEQ multiplex PCR; TCRdb's version includes in-frame clones alone and lacks a portion of them. The table lists approximately 700,000 clones, around 73% of them singletons. The sequencing sample was made of memory CD4+ T cells sorted from blood. The subset denotes: CD45RA-negative fraction. These TCRs come from a woman younger than 45 in good health.

The CDR3 DNA reads TGTGCCAGCAGCTTCAGCGGGGGCGAGTACAATGAGCAGTTCTTC. Translation gives CASSFSGGEYNEQFF. The J gene is TRBJ2-1, the V gene TRBV11-3; TRBD2 agrees at 8 bases. The junction had 5 bases not matched to a gene; V was cut back by 3 bases and J by 4 bases. Germline-derived CDR1 and CDR2 are SGHNT and YENEEA. The CDR3 covers 15 residues.

The rearrangement links TRBV25-1 to TRBJ2-1; 10 bases are shared with TRBD2. CDR1 is MGHDK, CDR2 SYGVNS, per germline. This CDR3 is 16 amino acids long. V was clipped by 4 bases and J by 8 bases; unmatched bases: 11. Written as DNA, the CDR3 is TGTGCCAGCAGTGGGGCTAGCGGGGGCCCTTGGGATGAGCAGTTCTTC. As protein: CASSGASGGPWDEQFF.

V and J are TRBV4-2 and TRBJ2-5; D is uncertain. CDR1 is LGHNA, CDR2 YNFKEQ, per germline. Trimming stripped 1 base from V and 4 bases from J, with 7 bases between. This CDR3 is 13 amino acids long. This CDR3 reads CASSQGVAETQYF. The CDR3 bases are TGTGCCAGCAGCCAAGGGGTTGCAGAGACCCAGTACTTC.

The genes are TRBV7-9 and TRBJ2-1, with TRBD2 matching 9 bases. This CDR3 contains 16 residues. CDR1 is SEHNR, CDR2 FQNEAQ, per germline (reference sequence). The junction had 8 bases not matched to a gene; V was cut back by 0 bases and J by 8 bases. CDR3 sequence reads: CASSLAAGGPKDEQFF. The CDR3 nucleotides read TGTGCCAGCAGCTTAGCGGCGGGAGGGCCAAAGGATGAGCAGTTCTTC.

This sequence joins TRBV28 and TRBJ1-1, with D perhaps TRBD1 (5 bases). In germline, CDR1 is MDHEN, CDR2 SYDVKM. The V end was cut by 2 bases, the J end by 7 bases, with 14 bases between. This CDR3 is 14 amino acids long. The CDR3 DNA is TGTGCCAGCAGTTTACCTGGGGGGTCCTTTGAAGCTTTCTTT. It yields the protein CASSLPGGSFEAFF.

The chain's CDR3 is CASSEAPRGRGGTDTQYF. The CDR3 nucleotides are TGTGCCAGCAGTGAAGCCCCCCGGGGAAGGGGTGGCACAGATACGCAGTATTTT. The chain couples TRBV2 to TRBJ2-3; D may match TRBD1 or TRBD2 (5 bases each). The V end lost 0 bases, the J end lost 1 base, and 17 bases lay between the germline ends. The CDR3 loop spans 18 amino acids. Germline-derived CDR1 and CDR2 are SNHLY and FYNNEI.

The count of this clone is one. CDR3 loop: CASSTGQVYGYTF. The CDR3 DNA follows: TGTGCCAGCAGTACGGGACAGGTCTATGGCTACACCTTC. The chain uses TRBV6-5 and TRBJ1-2, with 8 bases identical to TRBD1. The CDR3 runs 13 residues. Germline CDR1 MNHEY, CDR2 SVGAGI. With 5 bases clipped from V and 4 bases from J, the junction kept 3 bases outside the gene matches.

The V gene is TRBV6-6, the J gene TRBJ1-1; TRBD1 matches at 7 bases. The germline V gene encodes CDR1 MNHNY and CDR2 SVGAGI (reference sequence). This CDR3 has 14 residues. V shed 5 bases, J shed 7 bases, and the junction held 10 bases outside the gene matches. CDR3: CASSQGGDSNEAFF. For the CDR3, the DNA is TGTGCCAGCAGTCAAGGGGGCGATAGTAATGAAGCTTTCTTT.

V usage is TRBV4-2 and J usage is TRBJ2-7; perhaps TRBD2 as D (6 bases). Germline V CDR1 and CDR2: LGHNA, YNFKEQ. CDR3 length equals 15 residues. Trimming pared 3 bases from V and 5 bases from J, leaving 17 bases between. CDR3 nucleotides: TGTGCCAGCAGCCAGGGGGACTCAGGCAAGGACGAGCAGTACTTC. Translating it yields CASSQGDSGKDEQYF.

V and J are TRBV11-2 and TRBJ1-5; D unclear. Per the germline V gene, CDR1 is SGHAT and CDR2 is FQNNGV. This CDR3 is built from 13 residues. V gave up 2 bases and J gave up 3 bases, with 5 bases separating them. CDR3 in amino acids: CASSLYPNQPQHF. The CDR3 DNA follows: TGTGCCAGCAGCTTATATCCCAATCAGCCCCAGCATTTT.

The V call is TRBV4-2, the J call TRBJ1-1; the D is unclear. Looked up from germline, CDR1 is LGHNA and CDR2 is YNFKEQ. Trimming took 3 bases from V and 1 from J, leaving 6 bases between them. The CDR3 has 13 residues. CDR3 in DNA: TGTGCCAGCAGCCAGGCACAGAACACTGAAGCTTTCTTT. Translating gives CASSQAQNTEAFF.

The chain recombines TRBV18 with TRBJ2-2; D gene uncertain. CDR3 length: 16 amino acids. V gave up 2 bases and J gave up 0 bases, with 10 bases separating them. Germline CDR1 KGHSH, CDR2 LQKENI. The CDR3 DNA reads TGTGCCAGCTCACCAATAACAGCTTCGAACACCGGGGAGCTGTTTTTT. It specifies CASSPITASNTGELFF.

The chain links TRBV6-6 to TRBJ2-2; D possibly corresponds to TRBD2 (5 bases). The CDR3 length is 12 residues. Per germline, CDR1 MNHNY and CDR2 SVGAGI (reference sequence). V was pared by 4 bases and J by 5 bases, with 5 bases between. Here the CDR3 DNA reads TGTGCCAGCAGTTGGGAGACCGGGGAGCTGTTTTTT. As protein: CASSWETGELFF.

This sequence joins TRBV5-4 and TRBJ2-7; no clear D gene. V was pared by 2 bases and J by 12 bases, with 15 bases between. The CDR3 sequence is 12 residues long. Germline V CDR1 and CDR2: SGHNT, YYREEE (reference sequence). The CDR3 nucleotides are TGTGCCAGCAGCTTAGGTAGCTCTCGGCCGTACTTC. Protein product: CASSLGSSRPYF.

The rearrangement uses TRBV6-1 and TRBJ2-2, with no clear D. The CDR3 has 15 amino acids. Germline V CDR1 and CDR2: MNHNS, SASEGT. Trimming removed 2 bases from V and 4 bases from J, with 11 bases in between. The CDR3 DNA sequence: TGTGCCAGCAGTGAATCCGGCCCGGCCACCGGGGAGCTGTTTTTT. This encodes CASSESGPATGELFF.

The chain combines TRBV4-1 with TRBJ2-7; 9 bases map to TRBD2. This CDR3 has 15 amino acids. Germline lookup yields CDR1 MGHRA and CDR2 YSYEKL. Trimming at V came to 5 bases and at J to 2 bases, leaving 7 bases not matched to a gene. As DNA, the CDR3 is TGCGCCAGCAGCTTAATAGCGGGGGACGCCTACGAGCAGTACTTC. Its translation is CASSLIAGDAYEQYF.

J is TRBJ2-4 and V is TRBV7-2; TRBD2 agrees at 14 bases. Trimming cost V 5 bases and J 5 bases; bases outside gene matches: 2. CDR3 length: 15 amino acids. Germline CDR1 SGHTA, CDR2 FQGNSA. Here the CDR3 reads CASSKGLAGENIQYF. The CDR3 coding sequence is TGTGCCAGCAGCAAGGGACTAGCGGGAGAAAACATTCAGTACTTC. The variable domain in full, with the rest retrieved from reference TRBV7-2 and TRBJ2-4, is GAGVSQSPSNKVTEKGKDVELRCDPISGHTALYWYRQSLGQGLEFLIYFQGNSAPDKSGLPSDRFSAERTGGSVSTLTIQRTQQEDSAVYLCASSKGLAGENIQYFGAGTRLSVL.

This clone has at least ten counts. V usage is TRBV7-8 and J usage is TRBJ1-1; no definite D call. Trimming took 5 bases from V and 1 from J, leaving 8 bases between them. CDR3 length: 13 amino acids. In germline, CDR1 is SGHVS, CDR2 FQNEAQ. The CDR3 is CASSGKGNTEAFF. The CDR3, as DNA: TGTGCCAGCAGCGGGAAGGGGAACACTGAAGCTTTCTTT.

This rearrangement joins TRBV18 to TRBJ2-5; unclear D gene. Looked up from germline, CDR1 is KGHSH and CDR2 is LQKENI. CDR3 length: 13 amino acids. The V gene lost 3 bases and the J gene lost 2 bases, with 7 bases spanning the gap. Here the CDR3 reads CASSPVFQETQYF. CDR3 nucleotide sequence: TGTGCCAGCTCACCGGTTTTTCAAGAGACCCAGTACTTC.

The rearrangement links TRBV29-1 to TRBJ2-1; possibly TRBD1 for D (6 bases). Germline loops: CDR1 SQVTM, CDR2 ANQGSEA. V was cut by 4 bases and J by 0 bases, with 25 bases left in between. The CDR3 extends over 19 amino acids. CDR3 loop: CSVGGADSLLRVSYNEQFF. In nucleotides, the CDR3 is TGCAGCGTTGGAGGGGCGGACAGCTTGTTGAGGGTCTCCTACAATGAGCAGTTCTTC.

This rearrangement joins TRBV2 to TRBJ2-1; 11 nucleotides agree with TRBD2. Looked up from germline, CDR1 is SNHLY and CDR2 is FYNNEI. V gave up 3 bases and J gave up 6 bases; unmatched junction bases: 7. The CDR3 is 16 amino acids. The CDR3 DNA is TGTGCCAGCAGTGACCAAGGGACTAGCGGATTCAATGAGCAGTTCTTC. Translating it yields CASSDQGTSGFNEQFF.

This rearrangement joins TRBV6-5 to TRBJ1-1; no clear D gene. Looked up from germline, CDR1 is MNHEY and CDR2 is SVGAGI. CDR3 size: 15 residues. Trimming left V 0 bases short and J 3 bases short, with 11 bases between. In DNA, the CDR3 is TGTGCCAGCAGTTACTCGCGGATTCCATACACTGAAGCTTTCTTT. As protein: CASSYSRIPYTEAFF.

The chain has TRBV19 and TRBJ2-3; 7 bases line up with TRBD2. Germline V gives CDR1 LNHDA, CDR2 SQIVND (reference sequence). The CDR3 has 15 residues. Trimming removed 1 base from V and 4 bases from J; junction bases left unmatched: 5. The CDR3 DNA follows: TGTGCCAGTAGTATAGTTGCGGGAGTTGCAGATACGCAGTATTTT. It specifies CASSIVAGVADTQYF.

V is TRBV30 and J is TRBJ2-7; 10 nucleotides align to TRBD2. The trim removed 3 bases at V and 5 bases at J, leaving 7 bases unmatched. Germline V gives CDR1 GTSNPN, CDR2 SVGIG (reference sequence). This CDR3 has 14 amino acids. The CDR3 nucleotides read TGTGCCTGGAGGCCCGGACTAGCGGCCAACGAGCAGTACTTC. As protein: CAWRPGLAANEQYF.

The V gene is TRBV19, the J gene TRBJ2-1; 9 bases are shared with TRBD1. This CDR3 is built from 14 residues. V trimming: 6 bases; J trimming: 4 bases; junction bases outside the gene matches: 4. The V gene's germline CDR1 is LNHDA and CDR2 SQIVND (reference sequence). The CDR3 protein is CASRETGGYNEQFF. DNA of the CDR3: TGTGCCAGTAGGGAGACAGGGGGATACAATGAGCAGTTCTTC.